This entry lists 3 T cell receptor beta chains sequenced from one sample in a study of regulatory T cells in long-lasting Graves disease. In building TCR beta libraries, iRepertoire HTBI primers were used together with Arm-PCR of CDR3 regions. TCRdb re-analysed the multiplex PCR reads in MiXCR, keeping a single row per CDR3 protein. The sample holds approximately 360,000 distinct CDR3 sequences, 23% seen once. Time point meaning: persistent/refractory GD, antithyroid drugs over 5 years with positive TRAb. After RNA was extracted from PBMCs, the TCR library was made from it. The sequenced sample was peripheral blood mononuclear cells (PBMCs), obtained when the disease was refractory, from a patient treated with antithyroid drugs. The receptors here all came from a woman in her thirties or forties with Graves disease.

Only a few counts were recorded for this clonotype. V usage is TRBV7-2 and J usage is TRBJ2-7, with a possible D match to TRBD2 (6 bases). Germline CDR1 SGHTA, CDR2 FQGNSA. Trimming took 5 bases from V and 3 from J, leaving 11 bases between them. The CDR3 has 13 residues. This CDR3 is CASSRGTLYEQYF. The CDR3 nucleotides read TGTGCCAGCAGCCGCGGGACTCTCTACGAGCAGTACTTC.

The chain combines TRBV28 with TRBJ2-5; possibly TRBD2 for D (5 bases). Germline CDR1 MDHEN, CDR2 SYDVKM. The CDR3 has 10 residues. The V and J ends lost 11 bases and 2 bases respectively, with 6 bases between them. CDR3 bases: TGTGCCTGGAGGCAAGAGACCCAGTACTTC. It is translated as CAWRQETQYF.

This clonotype has a count of ten or more. This rearrangement joins TRBV28 to TRBJ2-7; maybe TRBD1 (5 bases). The V end lost 3 bases, the J end lost 2 bases, and 17 bases lay between the germline ends. In germline, CDR1 is MDHEN, CDR2 SYDVKM. The CDR3 runs 16 residues. The CDR3 nucleotides are TGTGCCAGCAGTTTTCCTCTGGGGCGCCAGACCTACGAGCAGTACTTC. This encodes CASSFPLGRQTYEQYF.